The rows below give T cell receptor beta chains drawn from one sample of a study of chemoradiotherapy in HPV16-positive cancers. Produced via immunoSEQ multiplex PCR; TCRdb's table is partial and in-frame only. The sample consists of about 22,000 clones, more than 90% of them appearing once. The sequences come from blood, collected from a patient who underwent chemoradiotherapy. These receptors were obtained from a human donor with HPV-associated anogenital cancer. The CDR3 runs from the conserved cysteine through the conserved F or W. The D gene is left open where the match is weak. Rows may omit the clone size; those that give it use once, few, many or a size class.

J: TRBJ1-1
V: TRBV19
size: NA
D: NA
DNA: TGTGCCAGTAGTGGACCGGGACAAAACACTGAAGCTTTCTTT
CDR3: CASSGPGQNTEAFF

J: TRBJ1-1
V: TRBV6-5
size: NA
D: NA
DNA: TGTGCCAGCAGCATGAGGAGATTGAACACTGAAGCTTTCTTT
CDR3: CASSMRRLNTEAFF

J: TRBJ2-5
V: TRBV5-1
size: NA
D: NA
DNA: TGCGCCAGCAGCCTAGAACAAGAGACCCAGTACTTC
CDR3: CASSLEQETQYF

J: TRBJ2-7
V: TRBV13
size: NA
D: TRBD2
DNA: TGTGCCAGCAGCTTAGGGTCCCATCGGGGGGAGTACGAGCAGTACTTC
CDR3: CASSLGSHRGEYEQYF

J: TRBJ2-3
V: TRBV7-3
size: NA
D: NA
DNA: TGTGCCAGCAGCCACGGGTTTGGGGCGGCAGATACGCAGTATTTT
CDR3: CASSHGFGAADTQYF

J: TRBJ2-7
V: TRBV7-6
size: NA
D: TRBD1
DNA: TGTGCCAGCAGCTTAAACGAGGGGGCTGGATACGAGCAGTACTTC
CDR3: CASSLNEGAGYEQYF

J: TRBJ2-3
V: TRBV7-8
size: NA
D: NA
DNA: TGTGCCAGCAGCTTAGCGCTTTGGAGGGTTAGTGGAGATACGCAGTATTTT
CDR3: CASSLALWRVSGDTQYF

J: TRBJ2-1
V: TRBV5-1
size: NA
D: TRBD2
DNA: TGCGCCAGCAGCTTGGCCTCAAGACTAGCGGGGGATGAGCAGTTCTTC
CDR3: CASSLASRLAGDEQFF

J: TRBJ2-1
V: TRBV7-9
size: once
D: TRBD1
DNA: TGTGCCAGCAGCTTAAGACAGGGGAGGAATGAGCAGTTCTTC
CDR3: CASSLRQGRNEQFF

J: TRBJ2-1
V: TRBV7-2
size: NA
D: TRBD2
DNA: TGTGCCAGCACCAAGGGAGGGAGATACAATGAGCAGTTCTTC
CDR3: CASTKGGRYNEQFF

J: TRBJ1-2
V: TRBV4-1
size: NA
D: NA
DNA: TGCGCCAGCAGCCAAGAAGGTCGCTATGGCTACACCTTC
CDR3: CASSQEGRYGYTF

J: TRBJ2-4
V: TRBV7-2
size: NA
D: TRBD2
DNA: TGTGCCAGCAGCGTCGGACTAGCGGGAGGCGGGTTAGCCAAAAACATTCAGTACTTC
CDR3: CASSVGLAGGGLAKNIQYF

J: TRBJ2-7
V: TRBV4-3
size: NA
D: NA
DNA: TGCGCCAGCAGCCAAGACGGGTTGTGGCAGTCCGAGCAGTACTTC
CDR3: CASSQDGLWQSEQYF

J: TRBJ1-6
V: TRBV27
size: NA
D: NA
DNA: TGTGCCAGCAGTTTTTGGACTTCCCGGAGCTCCTATAATTCACCCCTCCACTTT
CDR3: CASSFWTSRSSYNSPLHF

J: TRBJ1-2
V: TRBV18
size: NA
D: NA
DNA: TGTGCCAGCTCACCACCGGCAGGGACTAACTATGGCTACACCTTC
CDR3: CASSPPAGTNYGYTF

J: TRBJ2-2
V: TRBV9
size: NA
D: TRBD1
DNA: TGTGCCAGCAGCGATCGGACAGGGTCCACCGGGGAGCTGTTTTTT
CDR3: CASSDRTGSTGELFF

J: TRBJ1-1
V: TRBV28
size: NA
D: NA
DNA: TGTGCCAGCACCACCGGACATAAGAACACTGAAGCTTTCTTT
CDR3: CASTTGHKNTEAFF

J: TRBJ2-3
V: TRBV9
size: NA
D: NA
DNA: TGTGCCAGCAGCGTACTAGCCCCAGATACGCAGTATTTT
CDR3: CASSVLAPDTQYF

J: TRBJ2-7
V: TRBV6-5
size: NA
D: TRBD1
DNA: TGTGCCAGCAGCCACTCGGGACAGGGGACCTACGAGCAGTACTTC
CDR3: CASSHSGQGTYEQYF

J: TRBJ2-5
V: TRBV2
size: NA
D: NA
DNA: TGTGCCAGCAGACACGACGCCGCGACCAGCGGGACCCAGTACTTC
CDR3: CASRHDAATSGTQYF

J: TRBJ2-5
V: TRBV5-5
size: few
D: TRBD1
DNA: TGTGCCAGCAGCCGACAGGGTTTGGAGACCCAGTACTTC
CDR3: CASSRQGLETQYF

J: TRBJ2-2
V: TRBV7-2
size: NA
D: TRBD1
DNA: TGTGCCAGCAGCTTAGGACAGGGCTCAAACACCGGGGAGCTGTTTTTT
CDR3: CASSLGQGSNTGELFF

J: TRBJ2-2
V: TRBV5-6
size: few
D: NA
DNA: TGTGCCAGCAGCCCGGGGGGCGCCTTCGCGAACACCGGGGAGCTGTTTTTT
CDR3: CASSPGGAFANTGELFF

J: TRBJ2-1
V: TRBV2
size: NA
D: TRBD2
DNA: TGTGCCAGCGAGACTAGCAGGAACAATGAGCAGTTCTTC
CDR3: CASETSRNNEQFF

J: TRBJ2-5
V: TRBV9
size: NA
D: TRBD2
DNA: TGTGCCAGCAGCGTAGGCCGCGGGGGGCTCTTAATCCAAGAGACCCAGTACTTC
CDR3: CASSVGRGGLLIQETQYF

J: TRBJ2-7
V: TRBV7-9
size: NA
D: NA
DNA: TGTGCCAGCAGCTCGGCTCTTGAAGGCCTGGAGCAGTACTTC
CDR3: CASSSALEGLEQYF

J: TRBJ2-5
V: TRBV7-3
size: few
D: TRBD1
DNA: TGTGCCAGCAGCTTATCCAGGGGGGAGACCCAGTACTTC
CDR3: CASSLSRGETQYF

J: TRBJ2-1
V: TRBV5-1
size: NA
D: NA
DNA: TGCGCCAGCAGCCTGGAACGGAGCTCCTACAATGAGCAGTTCTTC
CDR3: CASSLERSSYNEQFF

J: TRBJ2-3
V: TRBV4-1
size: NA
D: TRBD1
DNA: TGCGCCAGCAGCCAAGTATTATCTGGGACAGGGGGTGCAGATACGCAGTATTTT
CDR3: CASSQVLSGTGGADTQYF

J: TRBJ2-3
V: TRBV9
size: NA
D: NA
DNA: TGTGCCAGCAGTCCCATACCCGGTTCAGATACGCAGTATTTT
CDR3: CASSPIPGSDTQYF

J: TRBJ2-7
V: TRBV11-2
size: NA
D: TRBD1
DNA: TGTGCCAGCAGCACCGGGACAGGGGGCTACGAGCAGTACTTC
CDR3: CASSTGTGGYEQYF

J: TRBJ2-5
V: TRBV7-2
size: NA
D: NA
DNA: TGTGCCAGCAGCTCGCCCCCGGGGGAGACCCAGTACTTC
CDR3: CASSSPPGETQYF